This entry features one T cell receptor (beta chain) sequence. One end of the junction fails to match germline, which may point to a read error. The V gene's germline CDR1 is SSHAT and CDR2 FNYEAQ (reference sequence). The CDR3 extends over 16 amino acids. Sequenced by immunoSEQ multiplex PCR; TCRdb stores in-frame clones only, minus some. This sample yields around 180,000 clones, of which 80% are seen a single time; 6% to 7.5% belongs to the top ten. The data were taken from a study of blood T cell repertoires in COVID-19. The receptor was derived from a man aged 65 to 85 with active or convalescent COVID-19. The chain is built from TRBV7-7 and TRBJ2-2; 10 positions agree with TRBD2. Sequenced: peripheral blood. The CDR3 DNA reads TGTGCTAGCAGCTTAACTAGCGGGACGAACACCGGGGAGCTGTTTTTT. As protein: CASSLTSGTNTGELFF.